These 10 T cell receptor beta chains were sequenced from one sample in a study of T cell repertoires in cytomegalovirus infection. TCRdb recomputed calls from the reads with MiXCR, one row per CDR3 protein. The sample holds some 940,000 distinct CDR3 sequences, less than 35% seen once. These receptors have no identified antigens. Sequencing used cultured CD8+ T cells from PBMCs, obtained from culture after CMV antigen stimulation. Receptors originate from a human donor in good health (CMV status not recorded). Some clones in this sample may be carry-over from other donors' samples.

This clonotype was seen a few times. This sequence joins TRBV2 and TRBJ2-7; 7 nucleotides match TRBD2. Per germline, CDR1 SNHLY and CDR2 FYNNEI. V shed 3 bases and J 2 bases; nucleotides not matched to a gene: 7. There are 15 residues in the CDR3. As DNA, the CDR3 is TGTGCCAGCAGTGAGTGGGGCGGGGGAACCTACGAGCAGTACTTC. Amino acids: CASSEWGGGTYEQYF.

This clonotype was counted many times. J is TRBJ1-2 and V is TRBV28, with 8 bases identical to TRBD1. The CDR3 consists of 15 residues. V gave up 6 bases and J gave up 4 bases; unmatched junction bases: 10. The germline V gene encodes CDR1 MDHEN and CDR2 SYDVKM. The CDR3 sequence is CASSQPGQGLYGYTF. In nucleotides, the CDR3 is TGTGCCAGCAGCCAGCCCGGACAGGGCCTCTATGGCTACACCTTC.

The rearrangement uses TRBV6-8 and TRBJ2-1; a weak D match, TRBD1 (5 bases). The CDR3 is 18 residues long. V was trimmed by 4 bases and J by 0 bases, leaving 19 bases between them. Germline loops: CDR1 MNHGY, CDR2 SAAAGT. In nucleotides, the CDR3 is TGTGCCAGCAGTTTTAGGGGTGTGGGCTTTAGCTCCTACAATGAGCAGTTCTTC. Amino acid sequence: CASSFRGVGFSSYNEQFF.

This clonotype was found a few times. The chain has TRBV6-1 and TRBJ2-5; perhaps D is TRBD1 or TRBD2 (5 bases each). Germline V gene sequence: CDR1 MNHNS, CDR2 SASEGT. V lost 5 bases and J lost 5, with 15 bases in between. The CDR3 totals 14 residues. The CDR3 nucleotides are TGTGCCAGCAGTATAGGGACGCCCTGGGAGACCCAGTACTTC. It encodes CASSIGTPWETQYF.

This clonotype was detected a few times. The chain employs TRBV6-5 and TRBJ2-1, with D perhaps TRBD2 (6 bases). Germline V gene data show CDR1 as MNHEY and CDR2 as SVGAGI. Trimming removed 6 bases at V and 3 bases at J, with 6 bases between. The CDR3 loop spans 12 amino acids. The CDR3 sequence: CASREGYNEQFF. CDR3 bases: TGTGCCAGCAGGGAGGGCTACAATGAGCAGTTCTTC.

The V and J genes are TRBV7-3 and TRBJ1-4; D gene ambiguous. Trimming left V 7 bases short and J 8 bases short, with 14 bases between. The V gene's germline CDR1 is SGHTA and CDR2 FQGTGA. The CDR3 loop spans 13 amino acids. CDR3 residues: CASTGEIEEKLFF. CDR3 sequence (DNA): TGTGCCAGCACCGGGGAAATTGAAGAAAAACTGTTTTTT.

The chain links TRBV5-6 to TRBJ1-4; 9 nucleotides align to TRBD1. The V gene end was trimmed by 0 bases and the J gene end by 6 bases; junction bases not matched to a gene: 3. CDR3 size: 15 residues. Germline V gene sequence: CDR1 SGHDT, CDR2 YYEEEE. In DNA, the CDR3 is TGTGCCAGCAGCTTGGTGTGGACAGGGGATGAAAAACTGTTTTTT. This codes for CASSLVWTGDEKLFF.

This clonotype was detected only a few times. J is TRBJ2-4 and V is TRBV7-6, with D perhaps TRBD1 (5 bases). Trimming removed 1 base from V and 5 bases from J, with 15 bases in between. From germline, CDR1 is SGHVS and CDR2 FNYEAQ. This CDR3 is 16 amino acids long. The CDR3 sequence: CASSLDVNARENIQYF. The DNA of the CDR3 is TGTGCCAGCAGCTTAGATGTTAACGCCAGGGAAAACATTCAGTACTTC.

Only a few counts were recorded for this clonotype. The CDR3 reads CSVDSSRGNTF. CDR3 coding DNA: TGCAGCGTTGATAGTAGCAGGGGAAACACCTTC. The V call is TRBV29-1, the J call TRBJ1-2; a possible D gene is TRBD1 (6 bases). The germline V gene has CDR1 SQVTM and CDR2 ANQGSEA. V was shortened by 3 bases and J by 12 bases, with 14 bases between the two germline ends. This CDR3 has 11 amino acids.

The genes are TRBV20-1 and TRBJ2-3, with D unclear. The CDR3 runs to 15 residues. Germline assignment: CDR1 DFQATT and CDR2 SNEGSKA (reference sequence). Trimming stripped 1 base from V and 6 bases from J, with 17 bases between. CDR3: CSARVESSASDTQYF. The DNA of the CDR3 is TGCAGTGCTAGAGTCGAGTCAAGCGCATCTGATACGCAGTATTTT.